Below are 21 T cell receptor beta chains sequenced from a single sample in a study of T cells in Graves' hyperthyroidism and ophthalmopathy. TCR beta CDR3 regions were amplified from RNA. HTBI primers were employed in a first-round RT-PCR of the TCR CDR3. TCRdb re-analysed the multiplex PCR reads in MiXCR, keeping a single row per CDR3 protein. The repertoire holds 310,000 or so distinct CDR3 sequences, about 18% seen once, with roughly 53% in the top ten. What was sequenced was blood. The receptors derive from a woman aged 55 to 70 with Graves' ophthalmopathy.

The sample holds many counts of this clonotype. The chain carries TRBV6-6 and TRBJ2-1; D ambiguous. Germline V gene data show CDR1 as MNHNY and CDR2 as SVGAGI (reference sequence). Trimming pared 2 bases from V and 5 bases from J, leaving 10 bases between. This CDR3 has 14 amino acids. CDR3 in DNA: TGTGCCAGCAGTTACCGTGGGCCGAACAATGAGCAGTTCTTC. This codes for CASSYRGPNNEQFF.

This clonotype was seen ten or more times. The chain employs TRBV6-2 or TRBV6-3 and TRBJ1-2; possible D gene TRBD1, 5 bases. Trimming pared 5 bases from V and 1 base from J, leaving 8 bases between. Looked up from germline, CDR1 is MNHEY and CDR2 is SVGEGT. The CDR3 is made up of 13 amino acids. The CDR3 loop reads CASSRQSNYGYTF. Here the CDR3 DNA reads TGTGCCAGCAGTCGACAGAGTAACTATGGCTACACCTTC.

This clonotype has just one count. CDR3 sequence: CASSQDAYPGVSSGANVLTF. CDR3 bases: TGCGCCAGCAGCCAAGACGCCTATCCGGGCGTAAGCTCTGGGGCCAACGTCCTGACTTTC. The chain has TRBV4-3 and TRBJ2-6; D call uncertain. The CDR3 extends over 20 amino acids. Looked up from germline, CDR1 is LGHNA and CDR2 is YSLEER. Trimming removed 0 bases at V and 0 bases at J, with 18 bases between.

This clonotype occurred many times. V is TRBV11-1 and J is TRBJ2-1, with D maybe TRBD2 (7 bases). In germline, CDR1 is SGHAT, CDR2 FQDESV (reference sequence). V was cut by 5 bases and J by 9 bases, with 14 bases left in between. The CDR3 has 13 amino acids. The CDR3 DNA reads TGTGCCAGCAGCCGATTAGGGGGGGCTGAGCAGTTCTTC. Translated: CASSRLGGAEQFF. Complete variable domain (other parts from reference TRBV11-1 and TRBJ2-1): EAEVAQSPRYKITEKSQAVAFWCDPISGHATLYWYRQILGQGPELLVQFQDESVVDDSQLPKDRFSAERLKGVDSTLKIQPAELGDSAMYLCASSRLGGAEQFFGPGTRLTVL.

This clonotype came up a few times. V and J are TRBV25-1 and TRBJ2-3, with D unresolved. V lost 7 bases to trimming and J lost 5 bases, with 7 bases between them. The CDR3 has 11 residues. Germline lookup yields CDR1 MGHDK and CDR2 SYGVNS. The CDR3 bases are TGTGCCAGCACCGCAGGAGATACGCAGTATTTT. Translation: CASTAGDTQYF.

This clonotype occurred a few times. This may stem from a read error, because a much larger clone lies one nucleotide away. This chain connects TRBV6-1 to TRBJ2-1, with D perhaps matching TRBD1 or TRBD2 (5 bases each). The J call is uncertain, as TRBJ2-7 better fits the DNA end. Germline lookup yields CDR1 MNHNS and CDR2 SASEGT. The CDR3 runs 10 residues. This CDR3 is CASRGVEQYF. In nucleotides, the CDR3 is TGTGCCAGCAGGGGGGTTGAGCAGTACTTC.

This clonotype was picked up many times. The chain employs TRBV6-2 or TRBV6-3 and TRBJ1-6; tentative D call: TRBD1 (6 bases). This CDR3 is 13 amino acids long. Trimming removed 2 bases at V and 13 bases at J, with 12 bases between. Germline CDR1 MNHEY, CDR2 SVGEGT. The CDR3 DNA reads TGTGCCAGCAGTTACGTCCGGGACACTCCCCTCCACTTT. This sequence encodes CASSYVRDTPLHF.

This rearrangement joins TRBV10-3 to TRBJ2-2; D possibly corresponds to TRBD1 (6 bases). From germline, CDR1 is ENHRY and CDR2 SYGVKD. The CDR3 spans 17 residues. Trimming left V 3 bases short and J 0 bases short, with 14 bases between. The CDR3 nucleotides are TGTGCCATCAGTGATCTATACCCAGGGGCGAACACCGGGGAGCTGTTTTTT. Protein product: CAISDLYPGANTGELFF.

Turning to this clonotype: Given a much more abundant clone one base away, this may be a read error. The V and J genes are TRBV27 and TRBJ1-6; 7 bases line up with TRBD1. Germline CDR1 is MNHEY and CDR2 is SMNVEV (reference sequence). This CDR3 is built from 13 residues. The CDR3 DNA reads TGTGCCAGCTCGGGACAGATCAATTTACCCCTCCACTTT. It specifies CASSGQINLPLHF.

This clonotype was found a few times. The gene calls are TRBV27 and TRBJ2-3; 10 bases agree with TRBD2. Germline V gene lookup returns CDR1 MNHEY and CDR2 SMNVEV (reference sequence). With 6 bases clipped from V and 6 bases from J, the junction kept 6 bases outside the gene matches. The CDR3 spans 14 residues. CDR3 sequence (DNA): TGTGCCAGCAGGGGGGGACTAGCGTGGGATACGCAGTATTTT. Translation gives CASRGGLAWDTQYF.

This clonotype was seen at least ten times. This sequence joins TRBV18 and TRBJ2-1; D possibly corresponds to TRBD1 (6 bases). This CDR3 region has 15 residues. V lost 4 bases and J 0 bases, leaving 10 bases between the germline ends. CDR1 is KGHSH and CDR2 is LQKENI in the germline V gene. The CDR3 bases are TGTGCCAGCTCACAGGACAGCGACTCCTACAATGAGCAGTTCTTC. As protein: CASSQDSDSYNEQFF.

A few counts support this clonotype. V and J are TRBV4-3 and TRBJ2-7, with 9 bases lining up with TRBD1. V shed 3 bases and J 4 bases; nucleotides not matched to a gene: 7. The CDR3 sequence is 15 residues long. Germline loops: CDR1 LGHNA, CDR2 YSLEER. The CDR3 protein is CASSQDTGGDYEQYF. The DNA for the CDR3 is TGCGCCAGCAGCCAGGACACAGGGGGCGATTACGAGCAGTACTTC.

This clonotype occurred many times. The chain combines TRBV25-1 with TRBJ1-1; D is unresolved. Trimming left V 7 bases short and J 5 bases short, with 14 bases between. The germline CDR1 and CDR2 sequences are MGHDK and SYGVNS. CDR3 length equals 13 residues. The chain's CDR3 is CASTNSHSTEAFF. CDR3 DNA sequence: TGTGCCAGCACCAACAGTCATTCAACTGAAGCTTTCTTT.

This clonotype has at least ten counts. The rearrangement joins TRBV11-2 to TRBJ2-7, with 13 bases fitting TRBD2. Germline V CDR1 and CDR2: SGHAT, FQNNGV. The CDR3 sequence is 15 residues long. V lost 5 bases to trimming and J lost 7 bases; unmatched junction nucleotides: 8. This CDR3 is CASSPRTSGGGEQYF. The CDR3, as DNA: TGTGCCAGCAGCCCCCGGACTAGCGGGGGTGGTGAGCAGTACTTC.

Many counts were recorded for this clonotype. V and J are TRBV9 and TRBJ2-1; D possibly corresponds to TRBD2 (5 bases). Trimming took off 5 bases at V and 6 bases at J, with 12 bases between the two ends. From germline, CDR1 is SGDLS and CDR2 YYNGEE. The CDR3 covers 13 residues. CDR3 DNA sequence: TGTGCCAGCAGGTCTTCAGGACTCAATGAGCAGTTCTTC. As protein: CASRSSGLNEQFF.

This chain joins TRBV20-1 and TRBJ2-3, with 9 bases lining up with TRBD2. With 3 bases clipped from V and 1 base from J, the junction kept 14 bases outside the gene matches. Per germline, CDR1 DFQATT and CDR2 SNEGSKA (reference sequence). The CDR3 is made up of 18 amino acids. The CDR3 loop is CSARDLLPSGDGTDTQYF. In DNA, the CDR3 is TGCAGTGCTAGGGACCTGTTGCCTAGCGGGGATGGCACAGATACGCAGTATTTT.

This clonotype has a count of ten or more. The rearrangement links TRBV20-1 to TRBJ2-7; D could derive from TRBD1 or TRBD2 (6 bases each). The germline CDR1 and CDR2 sequences are DFQATT and SNEGSKA (reference sequence). The CDR3 is 14 residues long. Between the trimmed V and J ends, which lost 5 bases and 2 bases, there was a span of 16 bases. The CDR3, as DNA: TGCAGTGCTCTGGAGGGGGTACACGCCTACGAGCAGTACTTC. Protein: CSALEGVHAYEQYF.

The V call is TRBV20-1, the J call TRBJ2-2; D call uncertain. CDR3 size: 13 residues. The germline V gene has CDR1 DFQATT and CDR2 SNEGSKA (reference sequence). V lost 7 bases and J lost 5, with 14 bases in between. The CDR3 here is CSVKDGGTGELFF. CDR3 in DNA: TGCAGTGTCAAAGATGGTGGAACCGGGGAGCTGTTTTTT.

This clonotype came up a few times. The rearrangement links TRBV28 to TRBJ1-6, with D hard to call. This CDR3 is built from 15 residues. V was pared by 5 bases and J by 1 base, with 9 bases between. The germline V gene has CDR1 MDHEN and CDR2 SYDVKM. The CDR3 nucleotides are TGTGCCAGCAGTGTCCGAGGATCCTATAATTCACCCCTCCACTTT. Protein product: CASSVRGSYNSPLHF.

V gene TRBV19 combines with J gene TRBJ2-7, with D possibly TRBD2 on 6 matching bases. Germline V gives CDR1 LNHDA, CDR2 SQIVND (reference sequence). The CDR3 contains 14 residues. V was shortened by 4 bases and J by 1 base, with 11 bases between the two germline ends. CDR3 loop: CASSKSAGSYEQYF. As DNA, the CDR3 is TGTGCCAGTAGTAAGTCGGCGGGATCCTACGAGCAGTACTTC.

This rearrangement joins TRBV7-2 to TRBJ2-3; D possibly matches TRBD1 or TRBD2 (6 bases each). The CDR3 loop spans 16 amino acids. Trimming cost V 0 bases and J 1 base, with 11 bases left between them. In germline, CDR1 is SGHTA, CDR2 FQGNSA. CDR3 bases: TGTGCCAGCAGCTTAGCGCTCGGGGGCGGCACAGATACGCAGTATTTT. Translation: CASSLALGGGTDTQYF. The entire variable domain, with the rest obtained from reference TRBV7-2 and TRBJ2-3, is as follows: GAGVSQSPSNKVTEKGKDVELRCDPISGHTALYWYRQSLGQGLEFLIYFQGNSAPDKSGLPSDRFSAERTGGSVSTLTIQRTQQEDSAVYLCASSLALGGGTDTQYFGPGTRLTVL.